The present TCR beta chain was sequenced within a study of T cells in Graves' hyperthyroidism and ophthalmopathy. Amplification yielded TCR beta CDR3 regions, with RNA transcripts as the source. The primer set for the first-round RT-PCR of the TCR CDR3 was HTBI. One entry per CDR3 protein results from TCRdb running MiXCR on the multiplex PCR reads. The sample contains around 500,000 distinct CDR3 sequences, around a fifth of which appear only once. Findings of the study overall: The model anticipated ophthalmopathy a median 6.5 months pre-onset.

Remarks on this clonotype: Its antigen is as yet unknown.

Trimming took 5 bases from V and 7 from J; bases not matched to a gene: 3. The CDR3 loop spans 11 amino acids. Germline CDR1 DFQATT, CDR2 SNEGSKA (reference sequence). This clonotype originated in a woman aged 65 to 85 with Graves' ophthalmopathy. The chain has TRBV20-1 and TRBJ1-2, with 8 bases matching TRBD1. Sequencing input: blood. The CDR3 loop is CSADRGGGYTF. As DNA, the CDR3 is TGCAGTGCTGACAGGGGTGGTGGCTACACCTTC.